The 22 T cell receptor beta chains reported below all come from one sample, sequenced in a study of blood T cells in healthy people across ages. A J-beta primer mix and a sample-barcoded 5' primer were used in a second PCR of about 7 to 12 cycles. TCRdb processed the 5' RACE reads anew with MiXCR; each CDR3 protein has one entry. The repertoire holds roughly 1.5 million distinct CDR3 sequences, with 35% to 45% as singletons. The specimen sequenced was blood. The receptors originated from a woman between 18 and 29 years old in good health.

CDR3 sequence reads: CASSLQGAPGYGYTF. The CDR3 nucleotides are TGTGCCAGCAGCCTTCAGGGGGCGCCGGGCTATGGCTACACCTTC. The V call is TRBV7-2, the J call TRBJ1-2; 8 nucleotides line up with TRBD1. The trim removed 5 bases at V and 4 bases at J, leaving 9 bases unmatched. CDR3 length equals 15 residues. The germline CDR1 and CDR2 sequences are SGHTA and FQGNSA.

The chain is built from TRBV27 and TRBJ2-1; 8 bases agree with TRBD1. V trimming: 6 bases; J trimming: 3 bases; junction bases outside the gene matches: 7. This CDR3 spans 15 amino acids. Germline V gene data show CDR1 as MNHEY and CDR2 as SMNVEV (reference sequence). DNA for the CDR3: TGTGCCAGCAGCCGCGGACAGGGTTACTACAATGAGCAGTTCTTC. Encoded protein: CASSRGQGYYNEQFF.

The genes are TRBV28 and TRBJ2-6, with 8 bases fitting TRBD1. Germline CDR1 MDHEN, CDR2 SYDVKM. CDR3 size: 18 residues. Trimming cost V 8 bases and J 0 bases; bases outside gene matches: 12. CDR3 nucleotide sequence: TGTGCCAGCTGCCCTCGAGACAGGGGTGTCTCTGGGGCCAACGTCCTGACTTTC. This codes for CASCPRDRGVSGANVLTF.

Note on this clonotype: One end of the junction is discordant with germline, which a read error may explain. The chain recombines TRBV6-2 or TRBV6-3 with TRBJ2-2; no firm D call. The germline CDR1 and CDR2 sequences are MNHEY and SVGEGT. The CDR3 covers 14 residues. The CDR3 loop reads CASSDSIRPGELFF. In nucleotides, the CDR3 is TGTGCCAGCAGTGACTCAATCCGGCCCGGGGAGCTGTTTTTT.

This clonotype was picked up a small number of times. The V gene is TRBV7-9, the J gene TRBJ1-2; D gene ambiguous. V dropped 5 bases and J dropped 11 bases, with 18 bases sitting between them. CDR1 and CDR2 from the germline V gene are SEHNR and FQNEAQ (reference sequence). The CDR3 extends over 13 amino acids. CDR3 amino acids: CASSPYTELRYTF. CDR3 DNA sequence: TGTGCCAGCAGCCCCTACACGGAACTTCGGTACACCTTC.

This clonotype was found a few times. This rearrangement joins TRBV15 to TRBJ1-2; 7 nucleotides align to TRBD1. Per the germline V gene, CDR1 is LNHNV and CDR2 is YYDKDF (reference sequence). The CDR3 is 15 residues long. The J segment lost 5 bases and the V segment lost 8 bases, leaving 14 bases of the junction unmatched. The DNA of the CDR3 is TGTGCCACCTATAACACAACCGGGACAGATTATGGCTACACCTTC. This encodes CATYNTTGTDYGYTF.

CDR3 protein: CASSLTSQARGQYF. As DNA, the CDR3 is TGTGCCAGCAGCCTTACCAGCCAGGCCAGGGGGCAGTACTTC. V and J are TRBV4-2 and TRBJ2-7; TRBD1 might be the D (6 bases). The ends were cut back, 4 bases at V and 9 bases at J, with 19 bases in the middle. CDR1 is LGHNA and CDR2 is YNFKEQ in the germline V gene. CDR3 length equals 14 residues.

This clonotype was counted a few times. The chain links TRBV20-1 to TRBJ1-2; the D gene is possibly TRBD1 (5 bases). With 3 bases removed from V and 0 bases from J, the gap between germline ends came to 11 bases. Germline V gene lookup returns CDR1 DFQATT and CDR2 SNEGSKA (reference sequence). The CDR3 is 14 residues long. CDR3 residues: CSARGRSANYGYTF. CDR3 DNA sequence: TGCAGTGCTAGGGGGCGGTCAGCTAACTATGGCTACACCTTC.

This clonotype turned up a few times. The chain couples TRBV12-5 to TRBJ1-5; 9 bases are shared with TRBD1. V shed 0 bases, J shed 3 bases, and the junction held 6 bases outside the gene matches. CDR3 length equals 17 residues. Germline V CDR1 and CDR2: LGHNT, FRNRAP. CDR3 residues: CASGLVTGGGNNQPQHF. The CDR3 DNA follows: TGTGCTAGTGGTTTGGTAACAGGGGGCGGAAACAATCAGCCCCAGCATTTT.

V usage is TRBV27 and J usage is TRBJ1-2; a weak D match, TRBD1 (6 bases). The CDR3 runs to 14 residues. V gave up 2 bases and J gave up 7 bases, with 14 bases separating them. CDR1 and CDR2 from the germline V gene are MNHEY and SMNVEV (reference sequence). CDR3 sequence: CASSLAAGARGYTF. DNA for the CDR3: TGTGCCAGCAGTTTAGCGGCAGGGGCACGTGGCTACACCTTC.

This clonotype was detected only a few times. This chain links TRBV5-1 with TRBJ2-1; the match to TRBD2 covers 10 bases. Germline CDR1 SGHRS, CDR2 YFSETQ. V trimming: 4 bases; J trimming: 3 bases; junction bases outside the gene matches: 7. The CDR3 is made up of 16 amino acids. The CDR3 region has the DNA TGCGCCAGCAGCGTTTTAGCGGGGGGCCTCTACAATGAGCAGTTCTTC. It specifies CASSVLAGGLYNEQFF.

This clonotype has a handful of counts. CDR3 sequence: CASSSQGAQQPQHF. In DNA, the CDR3 is TGTGCCAGCAGCTCACAGGGGGCACAGCAGCCCCAGCATTTT. V is TRBV7-9 and J is TRBJ1-5; TRBD1 matches 9 bases. The CDR3 is 14 amino acids. Germline lookup yields CDR1 SEHNR and CDR2 FQNEAQ (reference sequence). Unmatched junction bases numbered 5, after V lost 4 bases and J lost 7 bases.

The genes are TRBV29-1 and TRBJ2-1; 9 positions agree with TRBD1. This CDR3 has 14 residues. J lost 2 bases, V lost 8 bases, and 7 bases had no gene match. Per the germline V gene, CDR1 is SQVTM and CDR2 is ANQGSEA. The CDR3, as DNA: TGCAGCAAAACCGGGACAGGGCCCTACAATGAGCAGTTCTTC. This codes for CSKTGTGPYNEQFF.

V gene TRBV2 combines with J gene TRBJ2-7, with a tentative D call TRBD2 (6 bases). The CDR3 is 15 amino acids. Trimming removed 6 bases from V and 3 bases from J, with 18 bases in between. CDR1 SNHLY and CDR2 FYNNEI come from the germline V gene. The CDR3 sequence: CASRNLPGGSYEQYF. For the CDR3, the DNA is TGTGCCAGCAGAAATTTGCCAGGAGGGAGCTACGAGCAGTACTTC.

This chain links TRBV5-5 with TRBJ1-2; TRBD1 might be the D (5 bases). The ends were cut back, 4 bases at V and 4 bases at J, with 11 bases in the middle. The germline CDR1 and CDR2 sequences are SGHKS and YYEKEE (reference sequence). CDR3 length: 13 residues. The CDR3 sequence is CASSTTGRYGYTF. CDR3 DNA: TGTGCCAGCAGCACTACAGGACGCTATGGCTACACCTTC.

The chain is built from TRBV27 and TRBJ2-7, with unresolved D. The germline CDR1 and CDR2 sequences are MNHEY and SMNVEV (reference sequence). The CDR3 is 16 amino acids. Trimming left V 5 bases short and J 2 bases short, with 19 bases between. The CDR3, as DNA: TGTGCCAGCAGTCCTATAACGGGTGTTGGGACCTACGAGCAGTACTTC. It codes for CASSPITGVGTYEQYF.

The chain uses TRBV20-1 and TRBJ2-3; the match to TRBD1 covers 9 bases. Germline CDR1 DFQATT, CDR2 SNEGSKA (reference sequence). This CDR3 comprises 15 residues. Trimming cost V 1 base and J 3 bases; bases outside gene matches: 5. CDR3 coding DNA: TGCAGTGCTAGAGGGTCCGGGACAGGGACAGATACGCAGTATTTT. Protein: CSARGSGTGTDTQYF.

The V and J genes are TRBV20-1 and TRBJ2-1; 11 positions match TRBD2. CDR3 size: 15 residues. J was trimmed by 9 bases and V by 1 base; bases with no gene match: 8. Germline CDR1 and CDR2: DFQATT and SNEGSKA (reference sequence). The CDR3 DNA is TGCAGTGCTAGAGTTAGCGGGGGGGCCTGGGGTGAGCAGTTCTTC. It encodes CSARVSGGAWGEQFF.

The J gene is TRBJ1-2, the V gene TRBV9, with 10 bases that match TRBD1. CDR1 SGDLS and CDR2 YYNGEE come from the germline V gene. The V and J ends lost 4 bases and 0 bases, in that order; junction bases with no gene match: 9. This CDR3 is built from 17 residues. The CDR3 loop is CASSISRDRGTNYGYTF. In DNA, the CDR3 is TGTGCCAGCAGCATAAGCCGGGACAGGGGAACTAACTATGGCTACACCTTC.

This clonotype has more than one count but fewer than ten. The J gene is TRBJ1-5, the V gene TRBV6-1; no firm D call. The CDR3 is made up of 15 amino acids. Germline-derived CDR1 and CDR2 are MNHNS and SASEGT. V lost 1 base, J lost 0 bases, and 7 bases lay in between. This chain's CDR3 is CASSEGLISNQPQHF. DNA for the CDR3: TGTGCCAGCAGTGAAGGTTTGATTAGCAATCAGCCCCAGCATTTT.

This clonotype was seen a handful of times. The rearrangement links TRBV6-1 to TRBJ2-7; 7 bases align to TRBD1. This CDR3 is 15 amino acids long. Germline CDR1 MNHNS, CDR2 SASEGT. Trimming took 5 bases from V and 0 from J; bases not matched to a gene: 7. The CDR3 loop reads CASSFWTGSSYEQYF. CDR3 DNA sequence: TGTGCCAGCAGTTTCTGGACAGGAAGCTCCTACGAGCAGTACTTC.

This clonotype turned up a few times. The J gene is TRBJ2-1, the V gene TRBV4-2; 9 nucleotides line up with TRBD2. The V segment lost 4 bases and the J segment 5 bases; nucleotides outside the gene matches: 9. The CDR3 sequence is 16 residues long. Germline CDR1 is LGHNA and CDR2 is YNFKEQ. This chain's CDR3 is CASSRKGLASDNEQFF. The CDR3 coding sequence is TGTGCCAGCAGCCGAAAAGGACTAGCGAGCGACAATGAGCAGTTCTTC.